These 11 T cell receptor beta chains originate from one sample sequenced in a study of blood T cell repertoires in COVID-19. Libraries were prepared by immunoSEQ multiplex PCR; TCRdb keeps only in-frame clonotypes and omits some of them. The sample has approximately 280,000 clones, roughly 87% seen once; the top ten hold about 6.1%. Sequenced: PBMCs or T cells enriched from blood (not recorded which). The source of these receptors is a woman in her thirties or forties who had recovered from COVID-19.

The rearrangement joins TRBV15 to TRBJ2-1; possible D gene TRBD1, 6 bases. The germline CDR1 and CDR2 sequences are LNHNV and YYDKDF (reference sequence). V gave up 0 bases and J gave up 6 bases, with 15 bases separating them. The CDR3 covers 16 residues. The CDR3 reads CATSRELTRGLNEQFF. CDR3 DNA sequence: TGTGCCACCAGCAGAGAGCTTACCAGGGGCCTCAATGAGCAGTTCTTC.

The chain joins TRBV29-1 to TRBJ1-4; 9 bases are shared with TRBD1. The CDR3 has 14 residues. J was trimmed by 10 bases and V by 6 bases; bases with no gene match: 12. The germline gives CDR1 SQVTM, CDR2 ANQGSEA. The CDR3: CSVQRDREDGKLFF. The CDR3 DNA reads TGCAGCGTGCAAAGGGACAGGGAGGATGGAAAACTGTTTTTT.

The chain has TRBV28 and TRBJ2-6; tentatively, D is TRBD2 (5 bases). CDR1 MDHEN and CDR2 SYDVKM come from the germline V gene. Trimming removed 3 bases from V and 0 bases from J, with 15 bases in between. The CDR3 is made up of 18 amino acids. The CDR3 sequence is CASSFARSGSSGANVLTF. DNA of the CDR3: TGTGCCAGCAGTTTCGCCAGGTCGGGGAGCTCTGGGGCCAACGTCCTGACTTTC.

The rearrangement uses TRBV20-1 and TRBJ2-7; D remains unclear. V lost 7 bases, J lost 0 bases, and 7 bases lay in between. Germline CDR1 and CDR2: DFQATT and SNEGSKA (reference sequence). The CDR3 consists of 11 residues. CDR3 sequence: CSVSSSYEQYF. The CDR3 DNA is TGCAGTGTCTCGAGCTCCTACGAGCAGTACTTC.

This clone was counted only a few times. This chain links TRBV28 with TRBJ1-5; D is possibly TRBD1 (5 bases). The CDR3 is 16 amino acids. Trimming cost V 7 bases and J 0 bases, with 16 bases left between them. Per the germline V gene, CDR1 is MDHEN and CDR2 is SYDVKM. The CDR3 DNA reads TGTGCCAGCACCCCGAGCTTGGGGGGTAGCAATCAGCCCCAGCATTTT. Translated, it gives CASTPSLGGSNQPQHF.

This clone appeared once. This rearrangement joins TRBV29-1 to TRBJ2-7; 8 bases line up with TRBD2. This CDR3 has 16 amino acids. Germline V CDR1 and CDR2: SQVTM, ANQGSEA. V was clipped by 1 base and J by 2 bases; unmatched bases: 10. For the CDR3, the DNA is TGCAGCGTTGAAGGGTTAGCGGGATTGCCCGCCTACGAGCAGTACTTC. Protein: CSVEGLAGLPAYEQYF.

The V and J genes are TRBV29-1 and TRBJ1-3; TRBD1 agrees at 8 bases. Losses at the gene ends were 4 bases for V and 2 bases for J; bases not matched to a gene: 4. The CDR3 sequence is 14 residues long. The V gene's germline CDR1 is SQVTM and CDR2 ANQGSEA. This CDR3 is CSVGPRGPGNTIYF. The CDR3 DNA sequence: TGCAGCGTTGGCCCCAGGGGGCCTGGAAACACCATATATTTT.

The chain employs TRBV28 and TRBJ2-5; 8 positions agree with TRBD2. Germline CDR1 MDHEN, CDR2 SYDVKM. V shed 2 bases, J shed 7 bases, and the junction held 6 bases outside the gene matches. The CDR3 extends over 14 amino acids. The CDR3, as DNA: TGTGCCAGCAGTTTAATGGCGGGAGGTGGGACCCAGTACTTC. Translated: CASSLMAGGGTQYF.

The CDR3 sequence is CASSENRLDTEAFF. DNA of the CDR3: TGCGCCAGCAGTGAGAACAGGTTGGACACTGAAGCTTTCTTT. The chain couples TRBV10-2 to TRBJ1-1, with a weak D call TRBD1 (5 bases). Germline assignment: CDR1 WSHSY and CDR2 SAAADI. The length of the CDR3 is 14 residues. V was cut by 2 bases and J by 3 bases, with 10 bases left in between.

The chain carries TRBV28 and TRBJ1-2; 9 bases align to TRBD1. Germline-derived CDR1 and CDR2 are MDHEN and SYDVKM. CDR3 length equals 14 residues. The junction had 6 bases not matched to a gene; V was cut back by 3 bases and J by 7 bases. The DNA of the CDR3 is TGTGCCAGCAGTTTGAAGGGACAGGGTAGTGGCTACACCTTC. This encodes CASSLKGQGSGYTF.

The CDR3: CASSNQGPRNQPQHF. In DNA, the CDR3 is TGTGCCAGCAGCAATCAGGGGCCTCGCAATCAGCCCCAGCATTTT. V and J are TRBV27 and TRBJ1-5; the D gene is possibly TRBD1 (6 bases). Per germline, CDR1 MNHEY and CDR2 SMNVEV (reference sequence). The CDR3 sequence is 15 residues long. The V and J ends lost 6 bases and 2 bases respectively, with 14 bases between them.